The 23 T cell receptor beta chains below all came from one sample that was sequenced in a study of T cell responses to AZD1222 COVID-19 vaccine (dated by TCRdb to 2020 to 2022). The sample's time point label, decoded: baseline before first vaccination. Library generation was performed with the immunoSEQ multiplex PCR assay. The clones in this table, taken by TCRdb from immuneACCESS, are in-frame only. Not every clone is retained; where verified, under half of the shortfall comes from an unresolved V gene, and the cause of the rest is unknown. A total of around 99,000 clones appear in this sample, roughly nine tenths of them only once. 4.5% to 5.5% of the sample lies in the top ten. Sample: peripheral blood, taken on day 0 of AZD1222 vaccination. The receptors here all came from an adult in good health.

V gene TRBV5-1 combines with J gene TRBJ2-7, with 7 bases fitting TRBD1. Unmatched junction bases numbered 7, after V lost 4 bases and J lost 3 bases. The CDR3 is 14 amino acids. Germline CDR1 is SGHRS and CDR2 is YFSETQ. The DNA for the CDR3 is TGCGCCAGCAGCGCCCGACAGGGTATCTACGAGCAGTACTTC. Protein sequence: CASSARQGIYEQYF.

This clone was picked up a small number of times. The V gene is TRBV28, the J gene TRBJ2-7, with D perhaps TRBD2 (6 bases). CDR1 and CDR2 (germline): MDHEN, SYDVKM. Between the trimmed V and J ends, which lost 4 bases and 6 bases, there was a span of 10 bases. This CDR3 comprises 12 residues. CDR3 DNA: TGTGCCAGCAGTTCCGGGGGTGGCGAGCAGTACTTC. As protein: CASSSGGGEQYF.

V and J are TRBV15 and TRBJ1-4; D is undetermined. Germline values: CDR1 LNHNV, CDR2 YYDKDF (reference sequence). Trimming stripped 5 bases from V and 4 bases from J, with 14 bases between. The CDR3 is made up of 15 amino acids. The chain's CDR3 is CATSAERTFNEKLFF. The CDR3 bases are TGTGCCACCAGCGCAGAGAGGACCTTTAATGAAAAACTGTTTTTT.

The J gene is TRBJ1-6, the V gene TRBV7-8; perhaps TRBD1 as D (5 bases). Germline V gene data show CDR1 as SGHVS and CDR2 as FQNEAQ. V shed 2 bases and J shed 4 bases, with 15 bases lying between them. This CDR3 region has 17 residues. The CDR3 DNA is TGTGCCAGCAGCTTATCTACCGGGGGAGGTTATAATTCACCCCTCCACTTT. The encoded protein is CASSLSTGGGYNSPLHF.

This chain joins TRBV5-1 and TRBJ1-1; 9 nucleotides align to TRBD1. Looked up from germline, CDR1 is SGHRS and CDR2 is YFSETQ. V was clipped by 6 bases and J by 6 bases; unmatched bases: 15. CDR3 size: 16 residues. The CDR3 region has the DNA TGCGCCAGCACCTCCGGGACAGGGTCTTTTTCCTCTGAAGCTTTCTTT. This encodes CASTSGTGSFSSEAFF.

The sample holds a few counts of this clone. The CDR3 DNA follows: TGTGCCAGCAGCGTAGGGCAACTAGAGGCCACAGATACGCAGTATTTT. Translation gives CASSVGQLEATDTQYF. The chain is built from TRBV9 and TRBJ2-3, with D tentatively TRBD2 (5 bases). Germline V lookup: CDR1 SGDLS, CDR2 YYNGEE. V was cut by 0 bases and J by 2 bases, with 13 bases left in between. The CDR3 runs to 16 residues.

V and J are TRBV4-2 and TRBJ2-1; TRBD1 agrees at 7 bases. CDR3 length: 15 residues. Trimming cost V 4 bases and J 2 bases; bases outside gene matches: 5. Germline values: CDR1 LGHNA, CDR2 YNFKEQ. Here the CDR3 DNA reads TGTGCCAGCAGCCGCTCCGGGACAGCCTACAATGAGCAGTTCTTC. It translates to CASSRSGTAYNEQFF.

This chain joins TRBV9 and TRBJ2-7; the match to TRBD1 covers 8 bases. From germline, CDR1 is SGDLS and CDR2 YYNGEE. Trimming at V came to 0 bases and at J to 3 bases, leaving 5 bases not matched to a gene. CDR3 size: 15 residues. CDR3 protein: CASSVGTGIGYEQYF. CDR3 DNA: TGTGCCAGCAGCGTAGGGACAGGGATCGGCTACGAGCAGTACTTC.

This clone was seen a single time. The rearrangement uses TRBV19 and TRBJ1-1; 7 positions match TRBD1. CDR1 is LNHDA, CDR2 SQIVND, per germline (reference sequence). The CDR3 sequence is 14 residues long. The V segment lost 6 bases and the J segment 0 bases; nucleotides outside the gene matches: 4. CDR3: CASRLDRMNTEAFF. In nucleotides, the CDR3 is TGTGCCAGTAGACTGGACAGGATGAACACTGAAGCTTTCTTT. The whole variable domain, remainder taken from reference TRBV19 and TRBJ1-1, is DGGITQSPKYLFRKEGQNVTLSCEQNLNHDAMYWYRQDPGQGLRLIYYSQIVNDFQKGDIAEGYSVSREKKESFPLTVTSAQKNPTAFYLCASRLDRMNTEAFFGQGTRLTVV.

The rearrangement uses TRBV6-5 and TRBJ1-2, with D possibly being TRBD1 (6 bases). This CDR3 has 14 amino acids. Germline V gene lookup returns CDR1 MNHEY and CDR2 SVGAGI. The V end was cut by 2 bases, the J end by 8 bases, with 15 bases between. The CDR3 region is CASSYHTGSRGYTF. The CDR3 DNA reads TGTGCCAGCAGTTACCACACAGGGAGTAGGGGCTACACCTTC.

This clone was counted a few times. The chain carries TRBV3-1 (or the pseudogene TRBV3-2) and TRBJ1-2, with unresolved D. The CDR3 consists of 14 residues. The germline gives CDR1 LGHDT, CDR2 YNNKEL (reference sequence). Deletions cut 4 bases from V and 6 bases from J, with 15 bases between. The CDR3 nucleotides are TGTGCCAGCAGCCTCGGGTCGAGCGATCATGGCTACACCTTC. It yields the protein CASSLGSSDHGYTF.

This clone was picked up one time. This chain connects TRBV5-1 to TRBJ2-7; either TRBD1 or TRBD2 may supply D (5 bases each). The CDR3 spans 15 residues. CDR1 and CDR2 (germline): SGHRS, YFSETQ. V shed 1 base and J shed 4 bases, with 15 bases lying between them. The CDR3 here is CASSLLSSREYEQYF. CDR3 DNA sequence: TGCGCCAGCAGCTTGTTAAGTAGCAGGGAGTACGAGCAGTACTTC.

The chain links TRBV28 to TRBJ2-5; D not resolved. This CDR3 is built from 12 residues. Trimming cost V 6 bases and J 5 bases, with 10 bases left between them. The V gene's germline CDR1 is MDHEN and CDR2 SYDVKM. The CDR3 DNA sequence: TGTGCCAGCAGCCCCCTTGGGGAGACCCAGTACTTC. Its protein product is CASSPLGETQYF.

This clone was recorded once. The genes are TRBV4-1 and TRBJ2-1; 11 positions agree with TRBD2. The CDR3 is 17 amino acids. V lost 3 bases and J lost 2; bases outside the gene matches: 6. Germline CDR1 and CDR2: MGHRA and YSYEKL. CDR3 region: CASSQEISGGAYNEQFF. The CDR3 nucleotides read TGCGCCAGCAGCCAGGAAATTAGCGGGGGGGCCTACAATGAGCAGTTCTTC.

This clone showed up just a few times. V and J are TRBV4-2 and TRBJ2-5; 11 positions agree with TRBD2. This CDR3 region has 18 residues. The germline V gene has CDR1 LGHNA and CDR2 YNFKEQ. V dropped 0 bases and J dropped 5; count of bases not matched to a gene: 11. This CDR3 is CASSQDIITSGSLETQYF. For the CDR3, the DNA is TGTGCCAGCAGCCAAGATATTATAACTAGCGGGAGTTTGGAGACCCAGTACTTC.

V is TRBV7-8 and J is TRBJ1-6; 7 nucleotides agree with TRBD1. There are 14 residues in the CDR3. Losses at the gene ends were 4 bases for V and 9 bases for J; bases not matched to a gene: 6. CDR1 SGHVS and CDR2 FQNEAQ come from the germline V gene. CDR3 sequence reads: CASSYRQGVSPLHF. The CDR3 nucleotides are TGTGCCAGCAGCTATAGACAGGGCGTTTCACCCCTCCACTTT.

This clone was seen a single time. The chain has TRBV6-1 and TRBJ1-6, with 9 bases lining up with TRBD1. Trimming removed 1 base from V and 9 bases from J; junction bases left unmatched: 4. CDR1 and CDR2 from the germline V gene are MNHNS and SASEGT. The length of the CDR3 is 15 residues. This CDR3 reads CASSEVVTGGSPLHF. DNA for the CDR3: TGTGCCAGCAGTGAAGTTGTGACAGGGGGTTCACCCCTCCACTTT.

V is TRBV10-3 and J is TRBJ2-7; 11 bases map to TRBD2. The germline V gene has CDR1 ENHRY and CDR2 SYGVKD. V gave up 6 bases and J gave up 3 bases; unmatched junction bases: 7. This CDR3 spans 15 amino acids. The CDR3 nucleotides are TGTGCCATCAGATTAGCGGGAGGGCCAAACTACGAGCAGTACTTC. Protein: CAIRLAGGPNYEQYF.

This clone appeared a single time. This rearrangement joins TRBV28 to TRBJ2-3; D is perhaps TRBD2 (6 bases). Trimming cost V 4 bases and J 9 bases, with 8 bases left between them. The germline V gene has CDR1 MDHEN and CDR2 SYDVKM. The CDR3 is 11 amino acids. The CDR3 DNA sequence: TGTGCCAGCAGTTGGAGGGACACGCAGTATTTT. It codes for CASSWRDTQYF.

This chain links TRBV18 with TRBJ2-7; TRBD1 matches at 7 bases. V was pared by 3 bases and J by 3 bases, with 2 bases of the junction left unmatched. This CDR3 region has 13 residues. In germline, CDR1 is KGHSH, CDR2 LQKENI. In DNA form, the CDR3 reads TGTGCCAGCTCACCGGGACAGAACTACGAGCAGTACTTC. This sequence encodes CASSPGQNYEQYF. The whole variable domain, remainder taken from reference TRBV18 and TRBJ2-7, is NAGVMQNPRHLVRRRGQEARLRCSPMKGHSHVYWYRQLPEEGLKFMVYLQKENIIDESGMPKERFSAEFPKEGPSILRIQQVVRGDSAAYFCASSPGQNYEQYFGPGTRLTVT.

The chain joins TRBV4-2 to TRBJ2-3; D uncertain. The CDR3 sequence is 12 residues long. Trimming took 4 bases from V and 0 from J, leaving 2 bases between them. Germline CDR1 is LGHNA and CDR2 is YNFKEQ. CDR3 region: CASSRSTDTQYF. CDR3 nucleotide sequence: TGTGCCAGCAGCCGCAGCACAGATACGCAGTATTTT.

This clone was seen just once. This chain uses TRBV6-1 with TRBJ1-1, with D maybe TRBD1 (6 bases). V lost 2 bases and J lost 4, with 11 bases in between. This CDR3 has 14 residues. Germline V CDR1 and CDR2: MNHNS, SASEGT. Written as DNA, the CDR3 is TGTGCCAGCAGTGAATACGGGGGCGTCACTGAAGCTTTCTTT. This sequence encodes CASSEYGGVTEAFF.

The chain employs TRBV6-5 and TRBJ1-1, with TRBD1 matching over 7 bases. From germline, CDR1 is MNHEY and CDR2 SVGAGI. This CDR3 is built from 14 residues. J was trimmed by 2 bases and V by 6 bases; bases with no gene match: 6. CDR3: CASSAWDRNTEAFF. The CDR3 DNA is TGTGCCAGCAGCGCCTGGGACAGAAACACTGAAGCTTTCTTT.